This TCR beta chain was identified in a study of CXCR3-negative and CXCR3-positive naive CD8 T cells. Study conclusions and caveats: When CXCR3-positive naive cells were set against CXCR3-negative naive cells, the former had more hydrophobic TRB CDR3s.

Carrying UMI labels, the TRB cDNA libraries were prepared through 5' RACE. Using the 5' RACE reads, TCRdb records one entry per CDR3 protein without DNA. This table holds 130,000 to 150,000 distinct CDR3 sequences. Per the germline V gene, CDR1 is MDHEN and CDR2 is SYDVKM. This CDR3 is built from 13 residues. Concerning this clonotype: The antigen is undetermined.

This TCR came from a human donor in good health. Some clones in this sample may be carry-over from other donors' samples. V usage is TRBV28 and J usage is TRBJ1-2; TCRdb proposes TRBD1, but this gene call is untestable without DNA. The sequenced sample consisted of naive CXCR3+ CD8+ T cells from blood. Specified subset: CD45RO-CCR7+CD27+CD95- naive CD8+ T cells expressing CXCR3 (TNR3+). The CDR3 sequence is CASSLPGVRGYTF.